Below are 9 T cell receptor beta chains sequenced from a single sample in a study of Graves' ophthalmopathy and Graves' hyperthyroidism. Scientists amplified the TCR beta CDR3 regions from RNA transcripts. HTBI-primed RT-PCR formed the first round, and a multiplex PCR formed the second. TCRdb re-derived calls from the multiplex PCR reads in MiXCR, one entry per CDR3 protein. The data hold over 650,000 distinct CDR3 sequences, with 35% to 45% observed a single time. The sequenced sample was peripheral blood. The receptors stem from an adult man with Graves' ophthalmopathy.

The rearrangement uses TRBV10-3 and TRBJ1-4, with 8 bases aligning to TRBD1. Germline-derived CDR1 and CDR2 are ENHRY and SYGVKD. V lost 6 bases and J lost 5; bases outside the gene matches: 5. This CDR3 is built from 14 residues. CDR3 sequence reads: CAISRGQENEKLFF. DNA for the CDR3: TGTGCCATCAGCCGGGGACAGGAAAATGAAAAACTGTTTTTT.

This clonotype was recorded at least ten times. The chain links TRBV20-1 to TRBJ1-5; no reliable D call. The germline V and J ends were trimmed by 5 bases and 1 base, with 12 bases remaining between them. This CDR3 region has 14 residues. The V gene's germline CDR1 is DFQATT and CDR2 SNEGSKA (reference sequence). The CDR3 spells CSADIPESNQPQHF. CDR3 sequence (DNA): TGCAGTGCTGACATCCCGGAGAGCAATCAGCCCCAGCATTTT.

The chain combines TRBV7-9 with TRBJ2-3, with D possibly TRBD2 on 7 matching bases. This CDR3 contains 15 residues. V dropped 8 bases and J dropped 5 bases, with 20 bases sitting between them. Germline V lookup: CDR1 SEHNR, CDR2 FQNEAQ (reference sequence). The CDR3 DNA reads TGTGCCAGCTCCGGTTTGGGGGGGCTGCGAGATACGCAGTATTTT. Encoded protein: CASSGLGGLRDTQYF.

The sample holds many counts of this clonotype. The rearrangement uses TRBV25-1 and TRBJ2-5; TRBD1 matches 11 bases. This CDR3 region has 14 residues. Per germline, CDR1 MGHDK and CDR2 SYGVNS. Unmatched junction bases numbered 1, after V lost 3 bases and J lost 4 bases. The CDR3 protein is CASSDGQGAETQYF. The CDR3 DNA is TGTGCCAGCAGTGACGGACAGGGGGCAGAGACCCAGTACTTC.

About this clonotype: This could be a read error, since a much larger clone is one nucleotide away. The chain employs TRBV11-1 and TRBJ2-7; 7 nucleotides line up with TRBD1. Unmatched junction bases numbered 9, after V lost 8 bases and J lost 2 bases. Germline V gene sequence: CDR1 SGHAT, CDR2 FQDESV (reference sequence). CDR3 length: 14 amino acids. Here the CDR3 reads CASRLGTAAYEQYF. In DNA form, the CDR3 reads TGTGCCAGCCGCCTGGGGACAGCCGCCTACGAGCAGTACTTC.

This clonotype was counted many times. This chain joins TRBV15 and TRBJ2-5; D not certain. CDR3 length: 14 residues. Deletions cut 1 base from V and 5 bases from J, with 11 bases between. Germline assignment: CDR1 LNHNV and CDR2 YYDKDF (reference sequence). This chain's CDR3 is CATSRAKVMETQYF. In nucleotides, the CDR3 is TGTGCCACCAGCAGAGCAAAGGTTATGGAGACCCAGTACTTC.

This clonotype was found many times. The chain has TRBV9 and TRBJ2-7; D gene uncertain. Per germline, CDR1 SGDLS and CDR2 YYNGEE. The CDR3 consists of 14 residues. V was pared by 4 bases and J by 0 bases, with 11 bases between. The DNA of the CDR3 is TGTGCCAGCAGCCCTACGACAAGCTCCTACGAGCAGTACTTC. Its translation is CASSPTTSSYEQYF.

The CDR3 sequence: CASSTSYTEAFF. CDR3 sequence (DNA): TGTGCCAGCAGTACATCGTACACTGAAGCTTTCTTT. J is TRBJ1-1 and V is TRBV25-1, with D uncertain. This CDR3 is 12 amino acids long. V was pared by 5 bases and J by 3 bases, with 7 bases between. CDR1 MGHDK and CDR2 SYGVNS come from the germline V gene.

This clonotype was observed many times. V usage is TRBV7-9 and J usage is TRBJ2-5; the D is unclear. CDR3 size: 14 residues. The V gene's germline CDR1 is SEHNR and CDR2 FQNEAQ (reference sequence). V lost 1 base and J 2 bases, leaving 8 bases between the germline ends. DNA of the CDR3: TGTGCCAGCAGCTTAGGAGCATCGCAAGAGACCCAGTACTTC. The encoded protein is CASSLGASQETQYF.